This entry lists 25 T cell receptor beta chains sequenced from one sample in a study of shared clonotypes between healthy human individuals. TCRdb's copy holds only in-frame clones and misses some; the assay was immunoSEQ multiplex PCR. This table has about 380,000 clones, around 96% appearing once. Material: memory CD8+ T cells sorted from blood. The subset here: CD45RO+ cells pooled with CCR7-negative TemRA cells. These receptors were taken from a young man in good health.

The gene calls are TRBV6-5 and TRBJ2-7; no clear D. Germline V gene sequence: CDR1 MNHEY, CDR2 SVGAGI. The CDR3 contains 14 residues. V was cut by 2 bases and J by 1 base, with 9 bases left in between. For the CDR3, the DNA is TGTGCCAGCAGTTACGTGACTTCGTCCTACGAGCAGTACTTC. Protein sequence: CASSYVTSSYEQYF.

The chain uses TRBV6-5 and TRBJ2-1, with 7 nucleotides matching TRBD2. Unmatched junction bases numbered 7, after V lost 5 bases and J lost 6 bases. CDR1 is MNHEY and CDR2 is SVGAGI in the germline V gene. This CDR3 has 14 amino acids. CDR3 sequence reads: CASSRGVGPNEQFF. The CDR3 DNA follows: TGTGCCAGCAGTCGGGGGGTTGGGCCCAATGAGCAGTTCTTC.

The chain links TRBV7-9 to TRBJ1-2; TRBD1 matches 7 bases. Germline lookup yields CDR1 SEHNR and CDR2 FQNEAQ (reference sequence). The CDR3 is made up of 12 amino acids. After removal of 5 bases from V and 6 bases from J, the junction contained 3 bases not matched to a gene. As DNA, the CDR3 is TGTGCCAGCAGCGCTACAGGGGATGGCTACACCTTC. It specifies CASSATGDGYTF.

This rearrangement joins TRBV11-2 to TRBJ2-7; TRBD1 is a possible D gene (6 bases). The CDR3 runs to 14 residues. V dropped 1 base and J dropped 3 bases, with 10 bases sitting between them. Germline V gives CDR1 SGHAT, CDR2 FQNNGV. The CDR3 nucleotides read TGTGCCAGCAGCTTAGGGGGACACAACTACGAGCAGTACTTC. Residues: CASSLGGHNYEQYF.

The genes are TRBV27 and TRBJ2-3; perhaps TRBD1 as D (6 bases). The germline gives CDR1 MNHEY, CDR2 SMNVEV (reference sequence). The CDR3 has 15 amino acids. V gave up 5 bases and J gave up 1 base, with 13 bases separating them. The CDR3 bases are TGTGCCAGCAGTCCTCGGGCAGGGGGCACAGATACGCAGTATTTT. This encodes CASSPRAGGTDTQYF.

The chain is built from TRBV30 and TRBJ2-5; D is perhaps TRBD2 (5 bases). The CDR3 loop spans 15 amino acids. Trimming stripped 0 bases from V and 5 bases from J, with 16 bases between. Germline V gene data show CDR1 as GTSNPN and CDR2 as SVGIG (reference sequence). The CDR3 DNA is TGTGCCTGGAGTGTACGAGGAACGGGGAGCGAGACCCAGTACTTC. As protein: CAWSVRGTGSETQYF.

The chain has TRBV19 and TRBJ1-2, with TRBD1 as a possible D gene (5 bases). Germline V gene sequence: CDR1 LNHDA, CDR2 SQIVND (reference sequence). This CDR3 has 13 amino acids. V was pared by 1 base and J by 4 bases, with 7 bases between. CDR3 sequence: CASSIGTFYGYTF. As DNA, the CDR3 is TGTGCCAGTAGTATAGGGACATTCTATGGCTACACCTTC.

The J gene is TRBJ1-1, the V gene TRBV7-9; 8 nucleotides line up with TRBD1. The germline CDR1 and CDR2 sequences are SEHNR and FQNEAQ (reference sequence). The CDR3 length is 15 residues. The J segment lost 5 bases and the V segment lost 4 bases, leaving 9 bases of the junction unmatched. The CDR3 bases are TGTGCCAGCAGCTCTTCGACAGGGGCTTATACTGAAGCTTTCTTT. Protein sequence: CASSSSTGAYTEAFF.

The rearrangement joins TRBV11-3 to TRBJ2-7; 11 positions agree with TRBD2. V dropped 5 bases and J dropped 5; count of bases not matched to a gene: 8. Germline values: CDR1 SGHNT, CDR2 YENEEA. The length of the CDR3 is 15 residues. The DNA for the CDR3 is TGTGCCAGCAGCCAGGGACTAGCGGCCACTAACGAGCAGTACTTC. It encodes CASSQGLAATNEQYF.

This chain joins TRBV6-5 and TRBJ1-1, with D possibly TRBD1 on 6 matching bases. Germline values: CDR1 MNHEY, CDR2 SVGAGI. CDR3 length equals 13 residues. Trimming took off 8 bases at V and 4 bases at J, with 14 bases between the two ends. CDR3 nucleotide sequence: TGTGCCAGCCTGAAAGTAGGGGGCACTGAAGCTTTCTTT. It is translated as CASLKVGGTEAFF.

This chain links TRBV18 with TRBJ2-7, with D uncertain. Looked up from germline, CDR1 is KGHSH and CDR2 is LQKENI. The ends were cut back, 6 bases at V and 3 bases at J, with 9 bases in the middle. CDR3 length: 12 amino acids. CDR3 protein: CASSRVYYEQYF. The CDR3 nucleotides are TGTGCCAGCTCCCGGGTTTACTACGAGCAGTACTTC.

The V call is TRBV7-9, the J call TRBJ2-1, with 12 positions matching TRBD2. V lost 5 bases and J lost 9; bases outside the gene matches: 14. CDR3 size: 17 residues. The germline V gene encodes CDR1 SEHNR and CDR2 FQNEAQ (reference sequence). The CDR3 DNA is TGTGCCAGCAGCCGACAAAACCAACTAGCGGGAGGAGGTGAGCAGTTCTTC. This codes for CASSRQNQLAGGGEQFF.

The chain couples TRBV9 to TRBJ1-2; no firm D call. V lost 3 bases and J 4 bases, leaving 16 bases between the germline ends. The CDR3 is made up of 15 amino acids. CDR1 SGDLS and CDR2 YYNGEE come from the germline V gene. The CDR3 reads CASSAQQAGGYGYTF. As DNA, the CDR3 is TGTGCCAGCAGCGCCCAGCAGGCCGGTGGCTATGGCTACACCTTC.

The V and J genes are TRBV2 and TRBJ1-2; D gene uncertain. V shed 5 bases and J shed 0 bases, with 7 bases lying between them. The V gene's germline CDR1 is SNHLY and CDR2 FYNNEI. This CDR3 spans 13 amino acids. For the CDR3, the DNA is TGTGCCAGCAGTTCAATTGCTAACTATGGCTACACCTTC. Its translation is CASSSIANYGYTF.

The chain carries TRBV29-1 and TRBJ1-2; D is possibly TRBD1 (5 bases). Per germline, CDR1 SQVTM and CDR2 ANQGSEA. The CDR3 spans 14 residues. Trimming took off 5 bases at V and 0 bases at J, with 13 bases between the two ends. CDR3 residues: CSVRPGSPNYGYTF. Written as DNA, the CDR3 is TGCAGCGTTCGCCCAGGGTCCCCTAACTATGGCTACACCTTC.

Notes on this clone: At the DNA level, this CDR3 is encoded by other sequences in the same sample as well. The rearrangement links TRBV30 to TRBJ1-5, with 8 nucleotides matching TRBD1. Germline assignment: CDR1 GTSNPN and CDR2 SVGIG (reference sequence). After removal of 0 bases from V and 4 bases from J, the junction contained 5 bases not matched to a gene. The CDR3 totals 15 residues. CDR3 nucleotides: TGTGCCTGGAGTGTAAGGGGGACAGGAAATCAGCCCCAGCATTTT. It is translated as CAWSVRGTGNQPQHF. Looking up the rest from reference TRBV30 and TRBJ1-5 gives the full variable domain: SQTIHQWPATLVQPVGSPLSLECTVEGTSNPNLYWYRQAAGRGLQLLFYSVGIGQISSEVPQNLSASRPQDRQFILSSKKLLLSDSGFYLCAWSVRGTGNQPQHFGDGTRLSIL.

DNA for the CDR3: TGTGCCAGCAGTTTCGGGGCCCCCTACGAGCAGTACTTC. It yields the protein CASSFGAPYEQYF. J is TRBJ2-7 and V is TRBV28; the D call may be TRBD1 or TRBD2 (5 bases each). Trimming took 3 bases from V and 2 from J, leaving 8 bases between them. CDR1 and CDR2 (germline): MDHEN, SYDVKM. The CDR3 runs 13 residues.

This clone has a single count. V gene TRBV30 combines with J gene TRBJ1-2; 10 bases align to TRBD1. This CDR3 is built from 14 residues. Germline V lookup: CDR1 GTSNPN, CDR2 SVGIG (reference sequence). The V and J ends lost 3 bases and 8 bases, in that order; junction bases with no gene match: 9. This chain's CDR3 is CAWRVRDRGRGYTF. CDR3 bases: TGTGCCTGGAGGGTCCGGGACAGGGGCCGGGGCTACACCTTC.

For this clone: Other DNA sequences in this sample translate to the same CDR3. The chain combines TRBV20-1 with TRBJ2-7, with a possible D match to TRBD2 (6 bases). The CDR3 consists of 11 residues. V was cut by 6 bases and J by 3 bases, with 9 bases left in between. Germline V gene lookup returns CDR1 DFQATT and CDR2 SNEGSKA (reference sequence). The CDR3 DNA follows: TGCAGTGCCAGGCGGGGCTACGAGCAGTACTTC. Translation: CSARRGYEQYF.

V and J are TRBV2 and TRBJ1-2; TRBD1 matches at 7 bases. Germline V CDR1 and CDR2: SNHLY, FYNNEI. The CDR3 covers 12 residues. V dropped 3 bases and J dropped 10; count of bases not matched to a gene: 5. CDR3 sequence: CASSEGDRTYTF. The DNA of the CDR3 is TGTGCCAGCAGTGAGGGGGACAGAACCTACACCTTC.

The chain has TRBV19 and TRBJ1-4, with 10 bases that match TRBD1. The CDR3 spans 14 residues. The J segment lost 11 bases and the V segment lost 5 bases, leaving 8 bases of the junction unmatched. The germline V gene has CDR1 LNHDA and CDR2 SQIVND (reference sequence). The CDR3 region is CASSRTGGGEKLFF. DNA for the CDR3: TGTGCCAGTAGTCGGACAGGGGGGGGCGAGAAACTGTTTTTT.

This chain connects TRBV28 to TRBJ2-3; a possible D gene is TRBD2 (6 bases). V was pared by 5 bases and J by 1 base, with 10 bases between. Germline V gene lookup returns CDR1 MDHEN and CDR2 SYDVKM. The length of the CDR3 is 14 residues. The CDR3 region has the DNA TGTGCCAGCAGTCGAGGAGGGCGCACAGATACGCAGTATTTT. This codes for CASSRGGRTDTQYF.

The chain links TRBV5-6 to TRBJ1-1; 8 bases match TRBD1. Germline CDR1 reads SGHDT; CDR2 reads YYEEEE. Trimming cost V 2 bases and J 7 bases; bases outside gene matches: 10. The CDR3 has 15 amino acids. The CDR3 DNA reads as TGTGCCAGCAGCTTCCGGGACAGGCCCCTCGGTGAAGCTTTCTTT. As protein: CASSFRDRPLGEAFF.

This sequence joins TRBV6-5 and TRBJ2-1, with 9 bases that match TRBD2. The CDR3 totals 14 residues. The germline gives CDR1 MNHEY, CDR2 SVGAGI. V shed 2 bases and J 10 bases; nucleotides not matched to a gene: 6. The CDR3 nucleotides are TGTGCCAGCAGTTACATGGGGACTAGCCGGGAGCAGTTCTTC. Its protein is CASSYMGTSREQFF.

Here the CDR3 reads CASSVGTSHYNEQFF. The DNA for the CDR3 is TGTGCCAGTAGTGTCGGGACTAGCCACTACAATGAGCAGTTCTTC. This sequence joins TRBV19 and TRBJ2-1; 9 bases fit TRBD2. CDR1 is LNHDA, CDR2 SQIVND, per germline (reference sequence). This CDR3 has 15 amino acids. The trim removed 5 bases at V and 3 bases at J, leaving 5 bases unmatched.